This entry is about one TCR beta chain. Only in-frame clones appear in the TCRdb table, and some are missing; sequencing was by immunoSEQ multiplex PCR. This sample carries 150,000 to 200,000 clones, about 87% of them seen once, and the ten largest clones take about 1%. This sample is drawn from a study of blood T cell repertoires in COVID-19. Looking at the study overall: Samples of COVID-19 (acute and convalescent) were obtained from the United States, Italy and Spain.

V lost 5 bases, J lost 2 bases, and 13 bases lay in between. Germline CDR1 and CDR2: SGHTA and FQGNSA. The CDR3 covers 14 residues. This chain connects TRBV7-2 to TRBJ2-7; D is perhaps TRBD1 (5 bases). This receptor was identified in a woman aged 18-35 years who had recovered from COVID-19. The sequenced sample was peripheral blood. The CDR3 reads CASSPDNGAYEQYV. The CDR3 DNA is TGTGCCAGCAGCCCGGACAACGGTGCCTACGAGCAGTACGTC.